The entry below gives a single T cell receptor (beta chain) sequence along with its context. The antigen is not known. From the 5' RACE reads, TCRdb lists one entry per CDR3 protein and no DNA. The sample table includes almost 450,000 distinct CDR3 sequences. This CDR3 spans 13 amino acids. CDR1 SGHVS and CDR2 FNYEAQ come from the germline V gene. This sample is part of a study of T cells expressing NK-cell markers. Study results and caveats: Also leading the CD3+CD56-NKG2C+ fraction in a handful of donors were these clonotypes.

J is TRBJ2-1 and V is TRBV7-6. Sample: blood T cells: a sorted CD56 or NKG2C T cell subset, CD4+ or CD8+ T cells, or bulk PBMC T cells (not recorded which). The TCR originated in a woman aged 18 to 75 in good health. This CDR3 reads CASSLNLDNEQFF.